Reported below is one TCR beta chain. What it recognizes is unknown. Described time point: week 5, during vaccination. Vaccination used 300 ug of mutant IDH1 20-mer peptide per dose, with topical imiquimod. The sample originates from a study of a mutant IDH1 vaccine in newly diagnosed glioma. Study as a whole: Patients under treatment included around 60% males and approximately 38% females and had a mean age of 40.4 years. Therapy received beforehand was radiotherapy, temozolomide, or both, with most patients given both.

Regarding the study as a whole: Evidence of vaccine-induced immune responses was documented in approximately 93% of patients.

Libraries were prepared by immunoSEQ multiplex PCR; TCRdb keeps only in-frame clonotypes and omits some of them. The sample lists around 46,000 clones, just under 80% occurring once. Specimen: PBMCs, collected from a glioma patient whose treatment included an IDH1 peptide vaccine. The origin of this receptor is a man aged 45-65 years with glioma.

The CDR3 sequence: CASSLAGRRSGNTIYF. CDR3 DNA: TGTGCCAGCAGCTTAGCGGGACGCCGCTCTGGAAACACCATATATTTT. The chain combines TRBV7-8 with TRBJ1-3, with TRBD1 as a possible D gene (5 bases). Germline loops: CDR1 SGHVS, CDR2 FQNEAQ. V shed 0 bases and J shed 0 bases, with 9 bases lying between them. This CDR3 has 16 residues.